This paragraph covers one T cell receptor (beta chain) sequence. Its binding antigen is unknown. No base qualities exist here, and no much larger clone lies one base off it. These data are taken from a study of patients and donors after allogeneic stem cell transplantation (dated by TCRdb to the early 2020s). Reading the germline V gene (reference sequence) gives CDR1 DFQATT and CDR2 SNEGSKA. V is cut back by 0 bases and J by 4 bases, with 3 bases in the junction unmatched. Taken from cysteine to phenylalanine, the CDR3 has 15 residues. Just the 45-base CDR3 DNA is kept, in frame starting at base 1. Libraries were built with RT-PCR. Sequencing relied on a NextSeq 550. TCRdb trimmed the raw reads at Q25, called clones with MiXCR and kept productive beta chains. Every distinct CDR3 protein forms one entry, paired with its most common genes and DNA. Recorded for this sample are about 960,000 distinct CDR3 sequences; more than 15% of them occurred a single time. Of the sample, 6% falls within the top ten clones.

The sample comprised blood, either unsorted or a sorted T cell fraction (not recorded which). This receptor was identified in a human donor who was either an allogeneic HSCT recipient or a stem cell or donor lymphocyte infusion donor (not recorded which). It is not recorded whose cells these are; they may come from a transplant donor. The chain is assembled from TRBV20-1 and TRBJ2-3; TRBD2 agrees with 11 junctional bases. The nucleotides are TGCAGTGCTAGAGATAGCGGGGGGGTCCCAGATACGCAGTATTTT. Its coded protein is CSARDSGGVPDTQYF.